Listed here is a single TCR beta chain. Authors' analysis steps: Counts of nucleated cells, estimated from reference gene primer amplification, were obtained. Assay used: immunoSEQ multiplex PCR; TCRdb lists only in-frame clones, some missing. That table is the source of V, J and clone size, and D and trimming were worked out from the DNA. The sample contains over 85,000 clones, under 85% of which appear only once. The source of the sample is a study of blood T cell repertoires in COVID-19. Germline V gene data show CDR1 as KGHDR and CDR2 as SFDVKD. The CDR3 sequence is 13 residues long. With 2 bases removed from V and 8 bases from J, the gap between germline ends came to 10 bases.

The sequencing input was peripheral blood. The V and J genes are TRBV24-1 and TRBJ2-3; TRBD1 is a possible D gene (5 bases). This clonotype originated in a woman over 75 with COVID-19, enrolled during active disease. The CDR3 here is CATSDYVQGTQYF. Written as DNA, the CDR3 is TGTGCCACCAGTGATTACGTGCAGGGTACGCAGTATTTT.